This T cell receptor (beta chain) was found in a study of identical twins. In its sample, this clonotype was seen a few times. The antigen remains unidentified. Trimming at V came to 5 bases and at J to 6 bases, leaving 4 bases not matched to a gene. The CDR3 sequence is 12 residues long. The germline V gene encodes CDR1 DFQATT and CDR2 SNEGSKA (reference sequence). Study observations and caveats: Cross-sectional statistical analysis was relied on for the conclusions, without the same donors being followed. Analyses of zero insertions could, in part, be confounded by invariant MAIT and iNKT cells.

One entry per CDR3 protein results from TCRdb running MiXCR on the 5' RACE reads. The sample holds 650,000 to 750,000 distinct CDR3 sequences, 21% seen once. This same sample was also part of a study on T cells expressing NK-cell markers. That source adds: One of eight sequenced donors was HCMV-seronegative; the other seven were seropositive. These clonotypes, the leaders elsewhere, also led the CD3+CD56-NKG2C+ fraction in four donors.

This clonotype was sampled from a woman younger than 30 in good health. The V gene is TRBV20-1, the J gene TRBJ1-2, with 9 bases lining up with TRBD1. The sample was PBMCs. The CDR3 DNA is TGCAGTGCTTGGACAGGGGAAGATGGCTACACCTTC. Its protein product is CSAWTGEDGYTF.